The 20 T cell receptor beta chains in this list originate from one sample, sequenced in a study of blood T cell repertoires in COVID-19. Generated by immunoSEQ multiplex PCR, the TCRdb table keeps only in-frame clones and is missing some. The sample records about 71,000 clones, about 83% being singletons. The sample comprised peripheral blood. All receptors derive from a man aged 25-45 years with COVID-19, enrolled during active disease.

As DNA, the CDR3 is TGTGCCAGCAGCCTCCGACTAGCGGGATACGACGAGCAGTACTTC. The encoded protein is CASSLRLAGYDEQYF. The J gene is TRBJ2-7, the V gene TRBV3-1 (or the pseudogene TRBV3-2), with 11 bases aligning to TRBD2. CDR3 size: 15 residues. Germline CDR1 and CDR2: LGHDT and YNNKEL (reference sequence). Losses at the gene ends were 4 bases for V and 5 bases for J; bases not matched to a gene: 7.

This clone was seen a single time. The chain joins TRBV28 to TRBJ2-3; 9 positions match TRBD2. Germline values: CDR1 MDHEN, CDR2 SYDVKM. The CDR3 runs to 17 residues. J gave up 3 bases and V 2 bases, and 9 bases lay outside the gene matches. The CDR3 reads CASSLRVVAGVTDTQYF. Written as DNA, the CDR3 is TGTGCCAGCAGTTTAAGGGTGGTAGCGGGAGTTACAGATACGCAGTATTTT.

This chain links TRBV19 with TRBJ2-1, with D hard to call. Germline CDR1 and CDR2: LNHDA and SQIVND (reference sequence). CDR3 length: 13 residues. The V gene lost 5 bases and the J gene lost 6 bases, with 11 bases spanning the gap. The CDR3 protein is CASSSGGTNEQFF. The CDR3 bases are TGTGCCAGTAGTTCCGGCGGTACCAATGAGCAGTTCTTC.

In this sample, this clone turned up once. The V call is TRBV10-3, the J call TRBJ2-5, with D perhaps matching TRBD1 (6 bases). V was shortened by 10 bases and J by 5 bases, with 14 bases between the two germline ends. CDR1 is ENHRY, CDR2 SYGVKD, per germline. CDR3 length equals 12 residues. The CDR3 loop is CATKGVEETQYF. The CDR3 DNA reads TGTGCCACCAAGGGGGTCGAGGAGACCCAGTACTTC.

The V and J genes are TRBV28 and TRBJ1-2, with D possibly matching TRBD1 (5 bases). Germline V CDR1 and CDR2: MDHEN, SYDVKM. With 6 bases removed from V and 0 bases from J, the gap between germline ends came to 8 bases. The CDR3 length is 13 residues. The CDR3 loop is CASRNRTNYGYTF. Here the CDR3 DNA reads TGTGCCAGCAGAAACAGGACTAACTATGGCTACACCTTC.

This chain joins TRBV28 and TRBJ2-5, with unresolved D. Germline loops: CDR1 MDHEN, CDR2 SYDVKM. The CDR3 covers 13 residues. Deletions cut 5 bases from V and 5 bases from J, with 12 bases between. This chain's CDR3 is CASSHPRWETQYF. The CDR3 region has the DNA TGTGCCAGCAGTCACCCGCGGTGGGAGACCCAGTACTTC.

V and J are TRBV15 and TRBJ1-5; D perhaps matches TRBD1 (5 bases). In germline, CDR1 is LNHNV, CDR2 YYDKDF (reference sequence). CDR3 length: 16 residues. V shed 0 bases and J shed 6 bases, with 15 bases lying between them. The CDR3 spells CATSRDPSLGGQPQHF. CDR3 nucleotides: TGTGCCACCAGCAGAGACCCAAGTCTCGGGGGTCAGCCCCAGCATTTT.

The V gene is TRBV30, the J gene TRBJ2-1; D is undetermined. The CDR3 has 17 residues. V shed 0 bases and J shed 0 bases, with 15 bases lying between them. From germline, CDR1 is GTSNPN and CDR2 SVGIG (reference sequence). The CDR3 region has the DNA TGTGCCTGGAGTGTCTTAGTCCTTTCGAGCTCCTACAATGAGCAGTTCTTC. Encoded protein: CAWSVLVLSSSYNEQFF. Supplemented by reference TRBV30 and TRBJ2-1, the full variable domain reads SQTIHQWPATLVQPVGSPLSLECTVEGTSNPNLYWYRQAAGRGLQLLFYSVGIGQISSEVPQNLSASRPQDRQFILSSKKLLLSDSGFYLCAWSVLVLSSSYNEQFFGPGTRLTVL.

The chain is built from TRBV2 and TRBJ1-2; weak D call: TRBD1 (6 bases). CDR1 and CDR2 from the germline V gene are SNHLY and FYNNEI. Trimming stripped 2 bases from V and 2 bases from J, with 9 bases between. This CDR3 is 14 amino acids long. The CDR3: CASSELTGNYGYTF. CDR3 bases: TGTGCCAGCAGTGAACTAACAGGGAACTATGGCTACACCTTC. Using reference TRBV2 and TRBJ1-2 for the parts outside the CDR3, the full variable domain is EPEVTQTPSHQVTQMGQEVILRCVPISNHLYFYWYRQILGQKVEFLVSFYNNEISEKSEIFDDQFSVERPDGSNFTLKIRSTKLEDSAMYFCASSELTGNYGYTFGSGTRLTVV.

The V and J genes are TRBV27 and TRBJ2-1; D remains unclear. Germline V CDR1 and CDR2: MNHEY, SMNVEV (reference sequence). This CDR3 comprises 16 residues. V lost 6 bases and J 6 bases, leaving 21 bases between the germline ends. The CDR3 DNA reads TGTGCCAGCAGCGTCTCTACCTTATACTCGCGCAATGAGCAGTTCTTC. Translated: CASSVSTLYSRNEQFF.

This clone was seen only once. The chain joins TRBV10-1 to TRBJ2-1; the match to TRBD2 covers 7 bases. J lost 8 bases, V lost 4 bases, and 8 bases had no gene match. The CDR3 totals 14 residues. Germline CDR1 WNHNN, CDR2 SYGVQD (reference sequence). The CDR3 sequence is CASSATGGRDEQFF. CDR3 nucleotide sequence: TGCGCCAGCAGTGCGACGGGAGGTAGGGATGAGCAGTTCTTC.

CDR3 sequence reads: CASSQLGLANEQFF. The DNA of the CDR3 is TGCGCCAGCAGCCAGTTGGGACTAGCCAATGAGCAGTTCTTC. The rearrangement joins TRBV4-3 to TRBJ2-1, with 9 bases identical to TRBD2. Losses at the gene ends were 3 bases for V and 6 bases for J; bases not matched to a gene: 3. Germline V gene lookup returns CDR1 LGHNA and CDR2 YSLEER. The CDR3 runs 14 residues.

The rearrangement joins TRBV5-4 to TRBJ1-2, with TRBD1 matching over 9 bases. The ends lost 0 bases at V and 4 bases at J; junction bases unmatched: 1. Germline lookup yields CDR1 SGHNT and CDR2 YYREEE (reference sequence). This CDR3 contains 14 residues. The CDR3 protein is CASSLGDRAYGYTF. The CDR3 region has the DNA TGTGCCAGCAGCTTGGGGGACAGGGCCTATGGCTACACCTTC. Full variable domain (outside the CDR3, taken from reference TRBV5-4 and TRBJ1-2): ETGVTQSPTHLIKTRGQQVTLRCSSQSGHNTVSWYQQALGQGPQFIFQYYREEENGRGNFPPRFSGLQFPNYSSELNVNALELDDSALYLCASSLGDRAYGYTFGSGTRLTVV.

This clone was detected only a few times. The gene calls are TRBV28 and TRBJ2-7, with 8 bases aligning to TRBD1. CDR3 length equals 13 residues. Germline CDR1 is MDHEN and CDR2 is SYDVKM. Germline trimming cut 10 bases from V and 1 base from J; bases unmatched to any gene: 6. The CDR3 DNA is TGTGCCACCATAAGGACAGGGTCCTACGAGCAGTACTTC. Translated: CATIRTGSYEQYF.

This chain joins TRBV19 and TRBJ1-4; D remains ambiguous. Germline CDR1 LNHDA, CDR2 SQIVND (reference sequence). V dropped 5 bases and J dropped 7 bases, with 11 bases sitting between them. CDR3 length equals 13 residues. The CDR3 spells CASSVTRIEKLFF. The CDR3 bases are TGTGCCAGTAGTGTCACAAGAATTGAAAAACTGTTTTTT.

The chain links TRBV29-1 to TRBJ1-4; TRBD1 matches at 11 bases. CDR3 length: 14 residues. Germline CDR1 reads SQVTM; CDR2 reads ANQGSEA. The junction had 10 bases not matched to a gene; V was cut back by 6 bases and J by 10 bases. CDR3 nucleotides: TGCAGCGTCCCGGGACAGGGGGGATTGGGAAAACTGTTTTTT. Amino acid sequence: CSVPGQGGLGKLFF. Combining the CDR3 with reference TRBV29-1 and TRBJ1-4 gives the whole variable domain SAVISQKPSRDICQRGTSLTIQCQVDSQVTMMFWYRQQPGQSLTLIATANQGSEATYESGFVIDKFPISRPNLTFSTLTVSNMSPEDSSIYLCSVPGQGGLGKLFFGSGTQLSVL.

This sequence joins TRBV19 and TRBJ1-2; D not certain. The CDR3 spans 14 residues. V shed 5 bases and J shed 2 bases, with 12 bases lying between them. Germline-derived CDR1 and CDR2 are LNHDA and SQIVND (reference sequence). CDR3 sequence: CASSPERRNYGYTF. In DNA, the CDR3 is TGTGCCAGTAGTCCTGAAAGGAGGAACTATGGCTACACCTTC.

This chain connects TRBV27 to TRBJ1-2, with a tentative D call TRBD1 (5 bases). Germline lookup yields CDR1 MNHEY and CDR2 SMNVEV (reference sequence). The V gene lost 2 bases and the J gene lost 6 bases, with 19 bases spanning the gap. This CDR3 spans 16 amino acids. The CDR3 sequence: CASSLKPPRQGHGYTF. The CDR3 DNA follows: TGTGCCAGCAGTTTAAAGCCCCCGCGTCAGGGCCATGGCTACACCTTC.

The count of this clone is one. The CDR3 DNA reads TGTGCCAGCAGCTTAGGTCCACCTCTGGGCTACGAGCAGTTCTTC. As protein: CASSLGPPLGYEQFF. V is TRBV7-6 and J is TRBJ2-1; D gene uncertain. Germline V CDR1 and CDR2: SGHVS, FNYEAQ. V gave up 1 base and J gave up 10 bases, with 17 bases separating them. This CDR3 is 15 amino acids long.

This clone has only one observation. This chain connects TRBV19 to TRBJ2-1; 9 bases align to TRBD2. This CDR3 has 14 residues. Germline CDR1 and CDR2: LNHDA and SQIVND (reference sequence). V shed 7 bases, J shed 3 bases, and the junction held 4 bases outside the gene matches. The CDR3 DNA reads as TGTGCCAGTAAAAGACTAGCGGTCTACAATGAGCAGTTCTTC. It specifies CASKRLAVYNEQFF.